These T cell receptor beta chains were read from a single sample in a study of shared clonotypes between healthy human individuals. Assay used: immunoSEQ multiplex PCR; TCRdb lists only in-frame clones, some missing. The sample carries over 2 million clones, under 95% recorded once. Sample: naive CD4+ T cells from PBMCs. These receptors all stem from a man younger than 30 in good health. Some clones in this sample may be carry-over from other donors' samples. The CDR3 runs from the conserved cysteine through the conserved F or W. A D gene is named only where the DNA matches it firmly. Not all rows give a size; the values are once, few, many and, for expanded clones, a class.

cdr3_aa	d_call	v_call	clone_size	cdr3_length	j_call
CASSQDRGGNQPQHF	TRBD1	TRBV2	-	15	TRBJ1-5
CASSLGIGTQYF	-	TRBV7-9	-	12	TRBJ2-5
CASSISWIRAHEQFF	-	TRBV28	-	15	TRBJ2-1
CASSRGNSLTNEKLFF	-	TRBV7-9	-	16	TRBJ1-4
CASGIAGGGTGELFF	TRBD2	TRBV5-1	-	15	TRBJ2-2
CATSRVAPLSTDTQYF	-	TRBV15	-	16	TRBJ2-3
CASSPGDPAYGELFF	-	TRBV5-5	once	15	TRBJ2-2
CASSEMLGGAGYF	TRBD2	TRBV6-1	-	13	TRBJ2-5
CASSFGTGGNEKLFF	TRBD1	TRBV27	-	15	TRBJ1-4
CASSVASGREETQYF	TRBD2	TRBV9	-	15	TRBJ2-5
CASSLSVVAGVVETQYF	TRBD2	TRBV5-8	-	17	TRBJ2-5
CASSHREGGRREEQYF	TRBD2	TRBV4-1	-	16	TRBJ2-7
CATSREGLGQNTEAFF	-	TRBV15	-	16	TRBJ1-1
CATSRDRGTVGTIYF	-	TRBV15	-	15	TRBJ1-3
CASSPRASNEQFF	-	TRBV11-3	-	13	TRBJ2-1
CASSQVGATRLAGDTDTQYF	TRBD2	TRBV4-2	-	20	TRBJ2-3
CASSYRVDRLNTEAFF	-	TRBV6-5	-	16	TRBJ1-1
CASSHRNPSGTTNQPQHF	-	TRBV23-1	-	18	TRBJ1-5
CASSLVVGYEQYF	-	TRBV7-9	-	13	TRBJ2-7
CASSLRGQLSGNTIYF	-	TRBV5-6	-	16	TRBJ1-3
CSVEGLAGYNEQFF	TRBD2	TRBV29-1	once	14	TRBJ2-1
CASSLNGGEETQYF	-	TRBV5-4	-	14	TRBJ2-5
CATSSLEGEQYF	-	TRBV15	-	12	TRBJ2-7
CAISLRGDWTDTQYF	-	TRBV10-3	-	15	TRBJ2-3
CASSSRIQGMNTEAFF	-	TRBV13	-	16	TRBJ1-1
CASSQGPNTEAFF	-	TRBV6-1	few	13	TRBJ1-1
CASSPGTSVSYEQYF	TRBD2	TRBV7-9	-	15	TRBJ2-7
CASSLDLWEQYF	-	TRBV11-2	-	12	TRBJ2-7
CATPGTGDLYEQYF	TRBD1	TRBV6-1	-	14	TRBJ2-7
CASSSSSLATNEKLFF	-	TRBV28	-	16	TRBJ1-4
CASSYSASSYNEQFF	-	TRBV6-5	-	15	TRBJ2-1
CASSEEQARTEAFF	-	TRBV6-1	-	14	TRBJ1-1
CASKGLQPLQYF	-	TRBV27	-	12	TRBJ2-7
CASSEGASPQYF	-	TRBV2	-	12	TRBJ2-3
CASSLNIAGTDTQYF	TRBD2	TRBV14	-	15	TRBJ2-3
CASSLFAGTDTQYF	-	TRBV7-3	-	14	TRBJ2-3
CASSAGTGSPSNEKLFF	TRBD1	TRBV5-6	-	17	TRBJ1-4
CASSFQTENTGELFF	-	TRBV5-1	-	15	TRBJ2-2
CASSPRGLTNEKLFF	-	TRBV7-2	-	15	TRBJ1-4
CASRIQGADQPQHF	TRBD1	TRBV6-6	once	14	TRBJ1-5
CASSIRTGEEKLFF	TRBD1	TRBV5-8	-	14	TRBJ1-4
CASSSRQGGGTEAFF	TRBD1	TRBV9	few	15	TRBJ1-1
CASSTVNQPQHF	-	TRBV10-3	-	12	TRBJ1-5
CASGRTRGAAYEQYF	-	TRBV6-5	-	15	TRBJ2-7
CASSPLTGDTEAFF	TRBD1	TRBV18	-	14	TRBJ1-1
CATSIPRQGGYEQYF	TRBD1	TRBV15	-	15	TRBJ2-7
CASSLVVETYGYTF	-	TRBV7-2	-	14	TRBJ1-2
CASSPHQDHYEQYF	-	TRBV18	-	14	TRBJ2-7
CASSDRGLSGELFF	-	TRBV6-4	-	14	TRBJ2-2
CASSAAVASYNEQFF	-	TRBV9	-	15	TRBJ2-1
CASSSIQRLYNEQFF	-	TRBV5-4	-	15	TRBJ2-1
CASSYSPQGSGNTIYF	-	TRBV6-6	-	16	TRBJ1-3
CASSQGGPPYEQYF	-	TRBV4-2	-	14	TRBJ2-7
CSVVGRYTDTQYF	-	TRBV29-1	-	13	TRBJ2-3
CASSLTPPDGYTF	-	TRBV7-9	few	13	TRBJ1-2
CAITASTGLSYEQYF	-	TRBV10-3	-	15	TRBJ2-7
CASSPGRGIRLYEQYF	-	TRBV18	-	16	TRBJ2-7
CATRTGQGNEKLFF	-	TRBV6-5	-	14	TRBJ1-4
CASSKVRDRASFNEKLFF	-	TRBV21-1	-	18	TRBJ1-4
CASSVSARANEQFF	-	TRBV9	-	14	TRBJ2-1